This T cell receptor beta chain derives from a study of T-cell reconstitution after alpha-beta-depleted transplantation in children. Unique molecular identifiers were incorporated during preparation of the TCRbeta library. TCRdb re-called the PCR reads through MiXCR, storing one row per CDR3 protein. The sample lists about 580,000 distinct CDR3 sequences, roughly 30% seen once, with under 45% in the top ten. This CDR3 has 14 amino acids. Germline-derived CDR1 and CDR2 are SGHKS and YYEKEE (reference sequence). V was pared by 1 base and J by 7 bases, with 8 bases of the junction left unmatched. The sequence was obtained from a boy less than two years old with Wiskott-Aldrich syndrome, due to receive a stem cell transplant. Specimen: PBMCs, collected before TCRalphabeta/CD19-depleted stem cell transplant. The chain uses TRBV5-5 and TRBJ2-7; 7 nucleotides match TRBD2. The CDR3 sequence: CASSLRAGMGEQYF. CDR3 coding DNA: TGTGCCAGCAGCTTGAGAGCGGGAATGGGAGAGCAGTACTTC.